This is a list of T cell receptor beta chains from one sample in a study of Siglec-9 on CD8 T cells in melanoma. Repertoires were generated with immunoSEQ multiplex PCR, while TCRdb's copy carries only in-frame clones and drops some. The sample holds 30,000 to 45,000 clones, more than 65% seen once. Specimen: Siglec-9- CD8+ T cells sorted from blood. The receptors were sampled from a human donor in good health. CDR3s include the opening cysteine and the closing phenylalanine or tryptophan. Fields, in order: V gene, clone size, D gene, J gene, CDR3 DNA, CDR3 protein. A D gene is named only where the DNA matches it firmly. Expanded clones get a size class; other rows say once, few or many, or leave the size out.

>TRBV7-8|few|TRBD1|TRBJ1-6
TGTGCCAGCAGCCCGAACAGGGGAGAAGGTTCACCCCTCCACTTT
CASSPNRGEGSPLHF
>TRBV27|.|TRBD1|TRBJ1-1
TGTGCCAGCAGTCGGGACAGGAACACTGAAGCTTTCTTT
CASSRDRNTEAFF
>TRBV4-1|.|TRBD1|TRBJ2-6
TGCGCCAGCAGCCAAGGAGTAGGACCAGGACAGGGCCTGTCTGGGGCCAACGTCCTGACTTTC
CASSQGVGPGQGLSGANVLTF
>TRBV6-1|.|.|TRBJ1-5
TGTGCCAGCAGTCCTTGGAATCAGCCCCGGCATTTT
CASSPWNQPRHF
>TRBV27|.|.|TRBJ2-3
TGTGCCAGCAGGGGCCGGGACTCTGCGCGGGATGCGCAGTATTTT
CASRGRDSARDAQYF
>TRBV5-6|.|TRBD2|TRBJ2-7
TGTGCCAGCACCGGGGGGGCCCAAAACCTCGAGCAGTACTTC
CASTGGAQNLEQYF
>TRBV4-1|.|.|TRBJ1-1
TGCGCCAGCAGCCAGTCCAGGAACACTGAAGCTTTCTTT
CASSQSRNTEAFF
>TRBV6-5|.|.|TRBJ2-3
TGTGCCAGCAGTTCTCGAGAGACCCTGGGGGCAGATACGCAGTATTTT
CASSSRETLGADTQYF
>TRBV28|.|.|TRBJ1-5
TGTGCCAGCAGTAAAGACCGGACATCCCAGCCCCAGCATTTT
CASSKDRTSQPQHF
>TRBV6-1|.|TRBD2|TRBJ2-1
TGTGCCAGCAGTGAAGCCGCCCTAGCGGGCAACTACAATGAGCAGTTCTTC
CASSEAALAGNYNEQFF
>TRBV9|.|.|TRBJ2-7
TGTGCCAGCAGCGTAGGGCAGGTCCTTCCTTACGAGCAGTACTTC
CASSVGQVLPYEQYF
>TRBV19|.|.|TRBJ2-7
TGTGCCAGTAGTATTTCTTCAGGGACCTACGAGCAGTACTTC
CASSISSGTYEQYF
>TRBV27|.|.|TRBJ2-5
TGTGCCAGCAGTTCCGGGAGCCAAGAGACCCAGTACTTC
CASSSGSQETQYF
>TRBV7-9|few|.|TRBJ1-5
TGTGCCAGCATCTGTAAGGGTCAGCCCCAGCATTTT
CASICKGQPQHF
>TRBV7-8|few|.|TRBJ1-5
TGTGCCAGCAGCGGGCCTGGGGTCGGCAATCAGCCCCAGCATTTT
CASSGPGVGNQPQHF
>TRBV5-1|.|TRBD1|TRBJ2-1
TGCGCCAGCAGCTTGGACAGGGGCCTGTGGGATGAGCAGTTCTTC
CASSLDRGLWDEQFF
>TRBV19|.|TRBD2|TRBJ2-2
TGTGCCAGTAGTTTAGGACTAGCGGGAGGGTTTGCCGGGGAGCTGTTTTTT
CASSLGLAGGFAGELFF
>TRBV7-8|.|.|TRBJ2-7
TGTGCCAGCAGAAATGAGGTCAGAGACTACGAGCAGTACTTC
CASRNEVRDYEQYF
>TRBV5-4|.|.|TRBJ2-7
TGTGCCAGCAGCTTGAACTCCTACGAGCAGTACTTC
CASSLNSYEQYF
>TRBV18|.|.|TRBJ2-1
TGTGCCAGCTCACCACTAGCGTATTCCTACAATGAGCAGTTCTTC
CASSPLAYSYNEQFF
>TRBV4-1|.|.|TRBJ1-3
TGCGCCAGCAGCCAAACAGGGCCCTCTGGAAACACCATATATTTT
CASSQTGPSGNTIYF
>TRBV6-1|.|.|TRBJ2-7
TGTGCCAGCAGTGAGGGGCACATCTACGAGCAGTACTTC
CASSEGHIYEQYF
>TRBV2|once|TRBD2|TRBJ2-5
TGTGCCAGCCGTGAGACTAGCGGGGCCCTTCTGGAGACCCAGTACTTC
CASRETSGALLETQYF
>TRBV27|.|TRBD2|TRBJ2-7
TGTGCCAGCAGTCCCGGGGGGGACCTAGAGCAGTACTTC
CASSPGGDLEQYF
>TRBV7-8|.|TRBD2|TRBJ2-3
TGTGCCAGCAGGTGGACTAGCGGTAGCACAGATACGCAGTATTTT
CASRWTSGSTDTQYF
>TRBV4-1|once|TRBD1|TRBJ2-7
TGCGCCAGCAGCCAAGAGGACAGGGCTAGCTCCTACGAGCAGTACTTC
CASSQEDRASSYEQYF